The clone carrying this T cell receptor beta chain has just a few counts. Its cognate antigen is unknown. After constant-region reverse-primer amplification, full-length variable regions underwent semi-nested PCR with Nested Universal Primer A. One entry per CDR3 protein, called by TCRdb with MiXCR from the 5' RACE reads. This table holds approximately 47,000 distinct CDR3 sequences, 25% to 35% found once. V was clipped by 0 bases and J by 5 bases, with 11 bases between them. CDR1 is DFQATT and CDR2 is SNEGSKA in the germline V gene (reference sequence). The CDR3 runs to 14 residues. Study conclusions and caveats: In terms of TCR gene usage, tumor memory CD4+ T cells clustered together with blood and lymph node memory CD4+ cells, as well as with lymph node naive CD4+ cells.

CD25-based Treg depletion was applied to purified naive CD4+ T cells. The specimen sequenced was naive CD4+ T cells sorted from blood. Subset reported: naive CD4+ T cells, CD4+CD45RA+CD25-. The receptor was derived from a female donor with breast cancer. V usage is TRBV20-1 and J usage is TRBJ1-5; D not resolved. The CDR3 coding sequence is TGCAGTGCTAGAGAAGCGGGCTCCTATCAGCCCCAGCATTTT. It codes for CSAREAGSYQPQHF.